This entry lists 25 T cell receptor beta chains sequenced from one sample in a study of patients and donors after allogeneic stem cell transplantation (dated by TCRdb to 2018 to 2021). Preparation of the library involved RT-PCR. The sequencing machine was a NextSeq 550. TCRdb itself trimmed the public reads at Q25 with fastp, ran MiXCR and retained productive beta chains. Identical CDR3 protein sequences are pooled into one entry, listed with their most common genes and DNA. This sample gives more than 75,000 distinct CDR3 sequences in total; 4% to 5% of them show up just once. The ten most abundant clones make up about 3% of the sample. The sample taken for sequencing was blood, either unsorted or a sorted T cell fraction (not recorded which). These TCRs come from a human donor who was either an allogeneic HSCT recipient or a stem cell or donor lymphocyte infusion donor (not recorded which). It is not recorded whose cells these are; they may come from a transplant donor.

At least ten counts were recorded for this clonotype. This rearrangement joins TRBV20-1 to TRBJ2-3; D possibly corresponds to TRBD1 (5 bases). With 5 bases removed from V and 2 bases from J, the gap between germline ends came to 23 bases. This CDR3 is built from 17 residues. The V gene's germline CDR1 is DFQATT and CDR2 SNEGSKA (reference sequence). CDR3 sequence: CSAPNPDRLRTTDTQYF. The CDR3 DNA sequence: TGCAGTGCTCCGAATCCAGACAGACTCCGGACCACAGATACGCAGTATTTT.

This clonotype was detected ten times or more. This chain links TRBV28 with TRBJ2-3, with 8 bases that match TRBD2. Looked up from germline, CDR1 is MDHEN and CDR2 is SYDVKM. V lost 7 bases and J lost 0; bases outside the gene matches: 3. CDR3 length: 14 residues. The CDR3 DNA sequence: TGTGCCAGCAAGGCGGGAGGTAGCACAGATACGCAGTATTTT. As protein: CASKAGGSTDTQYF.

This clonotype was seen a few times. V usage is TRBV5-1 and J usage is TRBJ1-3; 8 bases agree with TRBD1. The CDR3 length is 16 residues. The V and J ends lost 0 bases and 0 bases, in that order; junction bases with no gene match: 2. Germline V gives CDR1 SGHRS, CDR2 YFSETQ. The CDR3 sequence is CASSLAGQGSGNTIYF. The CDR3 DNA sequence: TGCGCCAGCAGCTTGGCAGGACAGGGCTCTGGAAACACCATATATTTT. Combining the CDR3 with reference TRBV5-1 and TRBJ1-3 gives the whole variable domain KAGVTQTPRYLIKTRGQQVTLSCSPISGHRSVSWYQQTPGQGLQFLFEYFSETQRNKGNFPGRFSGRQFSNSRSEMNVSTLELGDSALYLCASSLAGQGSGNTIYFGEGSWLTVV.

The chain employs TRBV13 and TRBJ1-2, with 11 bases fitting TRBD1. CDR1 and CDR2 from the germline V gene are PRHDT and FYEKMQ (reference sequence). The V gene end was trimmed by 5 bases and the J gene end by 4 bases; junction bases not matched to a gene: 9. The CDR3 covers 16 residues. CDR3 residues: CASSQGQGVRSYGYTF. The CDR3 DNA sequence: TGTGCCAGCAGCCAGGGACAGGGGGTTAGGAGCTATGGCTACACCTTC. The full variable domain, with the rest looked up from reference TRBV13 and TRBJ1-2, is AAGVIQSPRHLIKEKRETATLKCYPIPRHDTVYWYQQGPGQDPQFLISFYEKMQSDKGSIPDRFSAQQFSDYHSELNMSSLELGDSALYFCASSQGQGVRSYGYTFGSGTRLTVV.

This clonotype was recorded at least ten times. The chain employs TRBV28 and TRBJ1-1; D is possibly TRBD1 (5 bases). Trimming took off 8 bases at V and 7 bases at J, with 14 bases between the two ends. The germline V gene encodes CDR1 MDHEN and CDR2 SYDVKM. The CDR3 covers 12 residues. The CDR3 sequence is CASGADEVEAFF. The CDR3 nucleotides read TGTGCCAGCGGGGCCGACGAAGTTGAAGCTTTCTTT.

This clonotype was seen only a few times. This may be a read error, as it is one base from a much larger clone. The chain is built from TRBV5-5 and TRBJ2-4; 7 bases align to TRBD1. The V and J ends lost 3 bases and 1 base, in that order; junction bases with no gene match: 1. The CDR3 runs to 14 residues. From germline, CDR1 is SGHKS and CDR2 YYEKEE (reference sequence). The CDR3 region is CASSSQGAKNIQYF. The DNA of the CDR3 is TGTGCCAGCAGCTCACAGGGGGCCAAAAACATTCAGTACTTC.

This clonotype was detected many times. The chain recombines TRBV4-2 with TRBJ1-4; no definite D call. CDR3 length: 13 amino acids. CDR1 is LGHNA and CDR2 is YNFKEQ in the germline V gene. V lost 4 bases and J 8 bases, leaving 11 bases between the germline ends. The CDR3 sequence: CASSPTSREKLFF. CDR3 DNA: TGTGCCAGCAGCCCCACTTCACGGGAAAAACTGTTTTTT.

A note on this clonotype: A much more abundant neighbour one base away suggests this may be a read error. V usage is TRBV10-1 and J usage is TRBJ1-5, with 8 bases identical to TRBD1. Per germline, CDR1 WNHNN and CDR2 SYGVQD (reference sequence). The CDR3 covers 17 residues. CDR3 loop: CASDPTGGWQLNHPQHF. As DNA, the CDR3 is TGCGCCAGCGACCCCACAGGGGGTTGGCAACTAAATCACCCCCAGCATTTT.

This clonotype was observed at least ten times. CDR3 DNA: TGCAGTGCTAGAGCACAGGGCGTTCCTAACTATGGCTACACCTTC. It encodes CSARAQGVPNYGYTF. The rearrangement links TRBV20-1 to TRBJ1-2; D is perhaps TRBD1 (6 bases). V shed 1 base and J shed 0 bases, with 12 bases lying between them. Germline CDR1 DFQATT, CDR2 SNEGSKA (reference sequence). The CDR3 covers 15 residues.

This clonotype has ten or more counts. The chain is built from TRBV12-3 or TRBV12-4 and TRBJ1-6; TRBD1 agrees at 10 bases. This CDR3 contains 16 residues. V dropped 4 bases and J dropped 6; count of bases not matched to a gene: 6. CDR3 sequence: CASSWGQGRTNSPLHF. CDR3 sequence (DNA): TGTGCCAGCAGTTGGGGACAGGGGCGGACTAATTCACCCCTCCACTTT.

This clonotype was observed at least ten times. The chain is built from TRBV12-3 or TRBV12-4 and TRBJ1-6, with 9 bases matching TRBD1. Trimming took 4 bases from V and 6 from J; bases not matched to a gene: 10. The CDR3 runs 17 residues. The CDR3 protein is CASSSGGDRAPNSPLHF. As DNA, the CDR3 is TGTGCCAGCAGTTCGGGGGGGGACAGGGCTCCTAATTCACCCCTCCACTTT.

This clonotype has at least ten counts. This chain connects TRBV5-1 to TRBJ1-2; the match to TRBD1 covers 9 bases. Per germline, CDR1 SGHRS and CDR2 YFSETQ. The V and J ends lost 4 bases and 4 bases, in that order; junction bases with no gene match: 5. The CDR3 is 14 amino acids. CDR3 coding DNA: TGCGCCAGCAGCCCAGGGACAGGGACCTATGGCTACACCTTC. Its protein product is CASSPGTGTYGYTF.

This clonotype was picked up many times. The rearrangement links TRBV19 to TRBJ1-3, with D uncertain. This CDR3 contains 13 residues. Deletions cut 7 bases from V and 0 bases from J, with 7 bases between. In germline, CDR1 is LNHDA, CDR2 SQIVND (reference sequence). CDR3 in amino acids: CASTYRSGNTIYF. CDR3 in DNA: TGTGCCAGTACATACCGCTCTGGAAACACCATATATTTT.

This clonotype was detected ten times or more. This sequence joins TRBV2 and TRBJ1-2; 10 bases line up with TRBD1. This CDR3 region has 15 residues. Germline values: CDR1 SNHLY, CDR2 FYNNEI. After removal of 5 bases from V and 6 bases from J, the junction contained 9 bases not matched to a gene. CDR3 sequence: CASSPDFDRGHGYTF. CDR3 DNA sequence: TGTGCCAGCAGTCCTGACTTCGACAGGGGGCATGGCTACACCTTC.

At least ten counts were recorded for this clonotype. This chain uses TRBV15 with TRBJ2-2; 10 bases line up with TRBD2. This CDR3 has 17 amino acids. CDR1 is LNHNV and CDR2 is YYDKDF in the germline V gene (reference sequence). After removal of 5 bases from V and 4 bases from J, the junction contained 10 bases not matched to a gene. CDR3 sequence: CATSPRRTSGRTGELFF. The DNA for the CDR3 is TGTGCCACCAGCCCGCGCCGGACTAGCGGCCGCACCGGGGAGCTGTTTTTT. Full variable domain (outside the CDR3, taken from reference TRBV15 and TRBJ2-2): DAMVIQNPRYQVTQFGKPVTLSCSQTLNHNVMYWYQQKSSQAPKLLFHYYDKDFNNEADTPDNFQSRRPNTSFCFLDIRSPGLGDTAMYLCATSPRRTSGRTGELFFGEGSRLTVL.

This clonotype was observed at least ten times. The CDR3 coding sequence is TGTGCCAGCAGTAACGCGGGGGAATATGGCTACACCTTC. Its protein is CASSNAGEYGYTF. The V call is TRBV12-3 or TRBV12-4, the J call TRBJ1-2; tentatively, D is TRBD1 (5 bases). This CDR3 is built from 13 residues. Between the trimmed V and J ends, which lost 5 bases and 5 bases, there was a span of 12 bases.

The table lists this clonotype with many counts. The rearrangement uses TRBV2 and TRBJ2-5; 9 bases are shared with TRBD2. V shed 8 bases, J shed 4 bases, and the junction held 8 bases outside the gene matches. The CDR3 sequence is 14 residues long. From germline, CDR1 is SNHLY and CDR2 FYNNEI. This CDR3 is CASSMLAGRETQYF. CDR3 bases: TGTGCCAGCTCGATGCTAGCGGGAAGAGAGACCCAGTACTTC.

This clonotype was recorded many times. The J gene is TRBJ2-1, the V gene TRBV10-3, with D perhaps matching TRBD2 (7 bases). The germline CDR1 and CDR2 sequences are ENHRY and SYGVKD. The CDR3 is 14 residues long. The V end lost 10 bases, the J end lost 3 bases, and 16 bases lay between the germline ends. The CDR3 is CATIGGADYNEQFF. CDR3 DNA sequence: TGTGCCACCATAGGGGGGGCCGACTACAATGAGCAGTTCTTC.

At least ten counts were recorded for this clonotype. This sequence joins TRBV18 and TRBJ2-5; no clear D gene. Germline V gives CDR1 KGHSH, CDR2 LQKENI. The CDR3 length is 17 residues. Deletions cut 0 bases from V and 3 bases from J, with 17 bases between. CDR3 amino acids: CASSPPYGTTTEETQYF. CDR3 in DNA: TGTGCCAGCTCACCACCGTACGGAACAACGACGGAAGAGACCCAGTACTTC.

The genes are TRBV10-3 and TRBJ2-5, with 12 bases that match TRBD1. V was pared by 6 bases and J by 6 bases, with 8 bases of the junction left unmatched. This CDR3 has 15 amino acids. CDR1 and CDR2 (germline): ENHRY, SYGVKD. The CDR3 loop reads CAISPGQGASKTQYF. For the CDR3, the DNA is TGTGCCATCAGCCCGGGACAGGGGGCGAGTAAGACCCAGTACTTC.

There are many counts of this clonotype. The V gene is TRBV20-1, the J gene TRBJ2-3; 8 positions match TRBD2. CDR1 and CDR2 from the germline V gene are DFQATT and SNEGSKA (reference sequence). V shed 5 bases and J 4 bases; nucleotides not matched to a gene: 11. The CDR3 loop spans 15 amino acids. The DNA for the CDR3 is TGCAGTGCTCCAGATTCGGGGGGGCCCCCAGATACGCAGTATTTT. Translated: CSAPDSGGPPDTQYF.

This clonotype was observed many times. The V gene is TRBV6-1, the J gene TRBJ2-2; 9 bases map to TRBD2. The germline CDR1 and CDR2 sequences are MNHNS and SASEGT. J gave up 2 bases and V 4 bases, and 5 bases lay outside the gene matches. This CDR3 contains 16 residues. The CDR3: CASSGLSGGNTGELFF. Written as DNA, the CDR3 is TGTGCCAGCAGTGGTCTTAGCGGGGGAAACACCGGGGAGCTGTTTTTT.

This clonotype was seen at least ten times. This chain links TRBV7-2 with TRBJ2-1; 8 bases are shared with TRBD1. The germline gives CDR1 SGHTA, CDR2 FQGNSA. The CDR3 length is 14 residues. Unmatched junction bases numbered 4, after V lost 5 bases and J lost 4 bases. The CDR3 DNA is TGTGCCAGCAGCCGGGACAGGACTTACAATGAGCAGTTCTTC. Its protein product is CASSRDRTYNEQFF.

The V and J genes are TRBV7-3 and TRBJ2-2; D is perhaps TRBD1 or TRBD2 (6 bases each). V was clipped by 5 bases and J by 6 bases, with 22 bases between them. Germline loops: CDR1 SGHTA, CDR2 FQGTGA. The CDR3 has 17 amino acids. The CDR3 bases are TGTGCCAGCAGCGCAACAGGGAGCTGGGGGGATCCCGGGGAGCTGTTTTTT. It specifies CASSATGSWGDPGELFF.

This clonotype has a count of ten or more. The chain uses TRBV28 and TRBJ2-1; D might be TRBD2 (6 bases). The CDR3 is made up of 14 amino acids. With 8 bases removed from V and 3 bases from J, the gap between germline ends came to 14 bases. Germline V lookup: CDR1 MDHEN, CDR2 SYDVKM. CDR3 region: CASDSSRDYNEQFF. CDR3 sequence (DNA): TGTGCCAGCGACTCGTCGCGGGACTACAATGAGCAGTTCTTC.